This T cell receptor (beta chain) was profiled in a study of identical twins. Findings of the study overall: Cross-sectional statistical analysis, not tracking of the same donors, underpinned the conclusions.

The cDNA had a unique molecular identifier and a template-switch universal primer site. TCRdb passed the 5' RACE reads through MiXCR, listing each CDR3 protein once. The data show approximately 530,000 distinct CDR3 sequences, more than 20% seen once. Germline lookup yields CDR1 SNHLY and CDR2 FYNNEI. This CDR3 is built from 15 residues. After removal of 6 bases from V and 1 base from J, the junction contained 6 bases not matched to a gene. As regards this clonotype: Antigen unknown.

The sample was also linked to a second study, of yellow fever vaccine responses in identical twins. Turning to that study: Reportedly, the response of twins' T cells to the vaccine seemed partly convergent, partly personalized.

J is TRBJ2-7 and V is TRBV2; 10 bases map to TRBD1. The sequenced sample was CD4+ T cells sorted from blood. The origin of this receptor is a woman aged 18-30 years in good health. The CDR3, as DNA: TGTGCCAGCAGAGCCGGGACAGGGGTTTCCTACGAGCAGTACTTC. It is translated as CASRAGTGVSYEQYF.